This TCR beta chain was documented in a study of T cell changes during pregnancy in multiple sclerosis. Sequenced by immunoSEQ multiplex PCR; TCRdb stores in-frame clones only, minus some. Of roughly 100,000 clones in the sample, roughly 89% were seen once. The CDR3 runs 13 residues. V was trimmed by 6 bases and J by 6 bases, leaving 11 bases between them. From germline, CDR1 is MNHNY and CDR2 SVGAGI (reference sequence). This TCR derives from a female donor with multiple sclerosis, enrolled in a pregnancy study. The chain carries TRBV6-6 and TRBJ2-2; D gene uncertain. Here the sequenced sample was peripheral blood, taken before pregnancy. Here the CDR3 reads CASSLKAAGELFF. DNA for the CDR3: TGTGCCAGCAGCCTTAAGGCGGCCGGGGAGCTGTTTTTT.